This T cell receptor (beta chain) was obtained from a study of PD-1 blockade in mismatch repair-deficient tumors. Study context: Patients had about a dozen mismatch repair-deficient cancer types, all previously treated and progressing. Study results and limitations: Tumor-resident clones, often undetectable pretreatment in blood, expanded then contracted after pembrolizumab.

Some clones are missing from TCRdb's copy, which holds only in-frame ones; the method was immunoSEQ multiplex PCR. The sample includes approximately 40,000 clones, roughly 77% of them seen just once. CDR3 length: 13 amino acids. From germline, CDR1 is SGHTA and CDR2 FQGNSA. V shed 1 base and J shed 8 bases, with 8 bases lying between them. To note about this clone: Its antigen is undetermined.

TCR sequencing covered a few patients who responded to pembrolizumab. Sequencing was performed on peripheral blood, taken 4 weeks after starting pembrolizumab. V and J are TRBV7-2 and TRBJ2-2; no definite D call. This TCR came from an adult with mismatch repair-deficient cancer. CDR3 DNA sequence: TGTGCCAGCAGCTTAGTTAGGGAAGGGGAGCTGTTTTTT. It yields the protein CASSLVREGELFF.